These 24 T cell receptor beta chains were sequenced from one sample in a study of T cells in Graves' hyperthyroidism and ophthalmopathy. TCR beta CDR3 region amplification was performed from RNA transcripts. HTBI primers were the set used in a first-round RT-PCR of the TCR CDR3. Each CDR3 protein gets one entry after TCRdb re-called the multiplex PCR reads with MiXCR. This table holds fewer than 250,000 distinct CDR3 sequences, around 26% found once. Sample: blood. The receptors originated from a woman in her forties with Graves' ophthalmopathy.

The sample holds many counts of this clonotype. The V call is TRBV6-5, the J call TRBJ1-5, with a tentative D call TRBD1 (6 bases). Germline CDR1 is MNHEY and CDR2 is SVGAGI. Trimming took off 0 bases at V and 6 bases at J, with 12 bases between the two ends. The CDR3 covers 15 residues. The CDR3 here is CASSYSAGGLQPQHF. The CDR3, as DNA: TGTGCCAGCAGTTACTCGGCGGGGGGCCTTCAGCCCCAGCATTTT.

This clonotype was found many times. DNA for the CDR3: TGTGCCAGCAGTTTAAACCAGGTCGTAACCGGGGAGCTGTTTTTT. It yields the protein CASSLNQVVTGELFF. The chain carries TRBV12-3 or TRBV12-4 and TRBJ2-2; D remains unclear. The CDR3 consists of 15 residues. Trimming stripped 2 bases from V and 5 bases from J, with 12 bases between.

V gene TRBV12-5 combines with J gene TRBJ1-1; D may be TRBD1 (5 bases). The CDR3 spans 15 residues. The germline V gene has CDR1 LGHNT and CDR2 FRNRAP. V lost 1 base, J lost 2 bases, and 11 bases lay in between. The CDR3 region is CASGLEGAPNTEAFF. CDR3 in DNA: TGTGCTAGTGGTTTGGAAGGGGCTCCCAACACTGAAGCTTTCTTT.

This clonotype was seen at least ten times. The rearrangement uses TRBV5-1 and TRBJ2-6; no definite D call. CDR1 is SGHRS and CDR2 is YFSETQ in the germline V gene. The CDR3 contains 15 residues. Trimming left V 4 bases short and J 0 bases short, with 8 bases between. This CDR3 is CASSDIPSGANVLTF. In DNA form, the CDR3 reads TGCGCCAGCAGCGACATTCCCTCTGGGGCCAACGTCCTGACTTTC.

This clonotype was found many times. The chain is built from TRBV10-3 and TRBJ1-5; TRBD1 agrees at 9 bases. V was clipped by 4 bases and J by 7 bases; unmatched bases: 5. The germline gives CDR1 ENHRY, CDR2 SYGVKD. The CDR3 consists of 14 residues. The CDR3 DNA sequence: TGTGCCATCAGTGGACAGGGGGAAATGCAGCCCCAGCATTTT. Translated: CAISGQGEMQPQHF.

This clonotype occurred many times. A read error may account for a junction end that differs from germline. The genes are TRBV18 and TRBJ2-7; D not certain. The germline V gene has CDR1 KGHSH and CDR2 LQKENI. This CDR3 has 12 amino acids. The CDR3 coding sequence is TGTGCCAGCTCATCCCTCTCCCACGAGCAGTACTTC. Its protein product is CASSSLSHEQYF.

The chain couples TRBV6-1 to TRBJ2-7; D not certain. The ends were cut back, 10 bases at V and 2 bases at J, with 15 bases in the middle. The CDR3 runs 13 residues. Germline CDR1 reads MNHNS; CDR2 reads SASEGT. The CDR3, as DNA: TGTGCCACCGCCAAAAGCCCACCCTACGAGCAGTACTTC. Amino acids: CATAKSPPYEQYF.

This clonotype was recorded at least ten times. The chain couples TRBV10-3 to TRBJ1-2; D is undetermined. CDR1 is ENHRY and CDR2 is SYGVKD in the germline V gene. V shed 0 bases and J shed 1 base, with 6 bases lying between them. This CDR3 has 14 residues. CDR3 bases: TGTGCCATCAGTGAGTCTGGCTTTAACTATGGCTACACCTTC. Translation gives CAISESGFNYGYTF.

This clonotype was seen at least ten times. The CDR3 reads CASSYSETEAFF. CDR3 DNA sequence: TGTGCCAGCAGTTACTCGGAAACTGAAGCTTTCTTT. The V call is TRBV6-5, the J call TRBJ1-1; no definite D call. Trimming took off 0 bases at V and 5 bases at J, with 4 bases between the two ends. This CDR3 spans 12 amino acids. CDR1 is MNHEY and CDR2 is SVGAGI in the germline V gene.

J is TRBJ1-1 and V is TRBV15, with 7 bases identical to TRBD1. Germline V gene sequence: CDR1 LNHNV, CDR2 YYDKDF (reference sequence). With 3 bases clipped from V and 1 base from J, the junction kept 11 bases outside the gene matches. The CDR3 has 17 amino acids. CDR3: CATSSARGGHANTEAFF. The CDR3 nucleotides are TGTGCCACCAGCAGTGCCAGGGGGGGACACGCGAACACTGAAGCTTTCTTT.

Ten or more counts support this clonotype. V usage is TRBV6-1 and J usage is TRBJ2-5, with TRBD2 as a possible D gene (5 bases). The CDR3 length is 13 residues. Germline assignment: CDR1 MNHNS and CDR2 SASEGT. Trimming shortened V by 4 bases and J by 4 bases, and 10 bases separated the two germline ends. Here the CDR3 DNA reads TGTGCCAGCAGTGCCCCCGAGGGAGAGACCCAGTACTTC. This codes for CASSAPEGETQYF.

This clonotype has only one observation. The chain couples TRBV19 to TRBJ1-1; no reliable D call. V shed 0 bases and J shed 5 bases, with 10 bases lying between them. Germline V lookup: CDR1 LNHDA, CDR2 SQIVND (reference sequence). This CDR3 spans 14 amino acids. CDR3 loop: CASSIDHGRTEAFF. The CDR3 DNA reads TGTGCCAGTAGTATAGACCATGGGAGGACTGAAGCTTTCTTT.

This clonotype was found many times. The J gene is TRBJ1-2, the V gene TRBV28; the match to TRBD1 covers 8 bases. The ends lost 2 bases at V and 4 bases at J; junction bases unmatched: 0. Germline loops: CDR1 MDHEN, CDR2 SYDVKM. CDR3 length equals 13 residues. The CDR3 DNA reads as TGTGCCAGCAGTTTACAGGGGGCCTATGGCTACACCTTC. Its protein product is CASSLQGAYGYTF.

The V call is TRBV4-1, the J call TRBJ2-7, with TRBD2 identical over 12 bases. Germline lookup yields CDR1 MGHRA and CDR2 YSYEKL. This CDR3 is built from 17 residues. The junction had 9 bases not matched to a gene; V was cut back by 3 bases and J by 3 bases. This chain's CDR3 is CASSQTSGSSPYYEQYF. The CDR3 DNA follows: TGCGCCAGCAGCCAGACTAGCGGGAGTTCCCCCTACTACGAGCAGTACTTC.

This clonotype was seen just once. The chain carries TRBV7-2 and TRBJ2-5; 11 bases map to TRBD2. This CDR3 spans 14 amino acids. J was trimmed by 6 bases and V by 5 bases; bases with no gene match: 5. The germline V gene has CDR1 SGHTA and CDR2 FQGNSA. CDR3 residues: CASSGRLAGQTQYF. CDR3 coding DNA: TGTGCCAGCAGCGGCAGACTAGCGGGGCAGACCCAGTACTTC.

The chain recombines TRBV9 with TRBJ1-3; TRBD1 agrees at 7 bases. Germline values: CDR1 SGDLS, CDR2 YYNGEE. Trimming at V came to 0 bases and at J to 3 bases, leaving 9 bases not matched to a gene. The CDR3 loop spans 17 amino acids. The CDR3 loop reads CASSVALAGGFGNTIYF. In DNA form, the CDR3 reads TGTGCCAGCAGCGTAGCGTTGGCAGGGGGATTTGGAAACACCATATATTTT.

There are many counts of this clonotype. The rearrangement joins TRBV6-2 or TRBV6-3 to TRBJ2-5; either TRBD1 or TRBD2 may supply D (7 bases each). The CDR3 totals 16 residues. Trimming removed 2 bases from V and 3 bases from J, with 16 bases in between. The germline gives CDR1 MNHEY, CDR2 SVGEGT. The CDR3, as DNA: TGTGCCAGCAGTTACCCGAGACAGGGAGGGGAAGAGACCCAGTACTTC. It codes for CASSYPRQGGEETQYF.

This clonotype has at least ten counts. The CDR3: CASSAGARETQYF. CDR3 nucleotide sequence: TGTGCCAGCAGCGCTGGGGCCCGGGAGACCCAGTACTTC. The rearrangement uses TRBV9 and TRBJ2-5; possible D gene TRBD1, 5 bases. The germline V gene has CDR1 SGDLS and CDR2 YYNGEE. CDR3 size: 13 residues. Between the trimmed V and J ends, which lost 3 bases and 5 bases, there was a span of 11 bases.

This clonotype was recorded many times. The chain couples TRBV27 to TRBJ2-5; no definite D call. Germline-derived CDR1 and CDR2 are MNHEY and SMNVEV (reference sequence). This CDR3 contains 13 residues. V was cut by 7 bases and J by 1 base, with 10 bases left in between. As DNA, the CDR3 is TGTGCCAGCATGGACGGAACCCAAGAGACCCAGTACTTC. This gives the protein CASMDGTQETQYF.

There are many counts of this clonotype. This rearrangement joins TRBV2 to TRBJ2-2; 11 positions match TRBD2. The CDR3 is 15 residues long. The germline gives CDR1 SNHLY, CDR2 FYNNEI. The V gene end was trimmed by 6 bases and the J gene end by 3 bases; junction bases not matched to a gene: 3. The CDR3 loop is CASRGTSGYTGELFF. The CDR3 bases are TGTGCCAGCAGGGGGACTAGCGGATACACCGGGGAGCTGTTTTTT.

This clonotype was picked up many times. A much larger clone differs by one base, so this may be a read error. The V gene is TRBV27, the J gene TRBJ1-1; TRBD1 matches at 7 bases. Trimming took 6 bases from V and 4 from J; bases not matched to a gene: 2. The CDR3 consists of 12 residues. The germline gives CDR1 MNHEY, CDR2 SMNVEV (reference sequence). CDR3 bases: TGTGCCAGCAGGACAGGGAGCACTGAAGCTTTCTTT. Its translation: CASRTGSTEAFF.

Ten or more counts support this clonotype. The CDR3 DNA follows: TGCAGCATTGTATTGACTGCCGGGGGCACTGAAGCTTTCTTT. Translating gives CSIVLTAGGTEAFF. The V and J genes are TRBV29-1 and TRBJ1-1; the D gene is possibly TRBD1 (5 bases). The CDR3 has 14 residues. Germline V gene data show CDR1 as SQVTM and CDR2 as ANQGSEA. Trimming removed 8 bases at V and 4 bases at J, with 20 bases between. Using reference TRBV29-1 and TRBJ1-1 for the parts outside the CDR3, the full variable domain is SAVISQKPSRDICQRGTSLTIQCQVDSQVTMMFWYRQQPGQSLTLIATANQGSEATYESGFVIDKFPISRPNLTFSTLTVSNMSPEDSSIYLCSIVLTAGGTEAFFGQGTRLTVV.

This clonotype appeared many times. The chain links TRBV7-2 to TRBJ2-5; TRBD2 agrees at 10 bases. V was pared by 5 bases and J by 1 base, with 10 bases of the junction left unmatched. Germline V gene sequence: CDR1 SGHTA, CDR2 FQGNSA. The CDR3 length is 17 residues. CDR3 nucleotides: TGTGCCAGCAGCCTAACCCGACTAGCGGGTATCCAAGAGACCCAGTACTTC. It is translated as CASSLTRLAGIQETQYF. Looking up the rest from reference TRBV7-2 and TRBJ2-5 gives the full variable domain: GAGVSQSPSNKVTEKGKDVELRCDPISGHTALYWYRQSLGQGLEFLIYFQGNSAPDKSGLPSDRFSAERTGGSVSTLTIQRTQQEDSAVYLCASSLTRLAGIQETQYFGPGTRLLVL.

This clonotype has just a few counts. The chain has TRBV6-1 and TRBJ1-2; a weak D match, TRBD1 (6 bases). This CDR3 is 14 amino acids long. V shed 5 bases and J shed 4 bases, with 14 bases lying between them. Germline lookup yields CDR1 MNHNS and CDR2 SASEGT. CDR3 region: CASSPLRGVYGYTF. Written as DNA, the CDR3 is TGTGCCAGCAGTCCCCTTAGGGGGGTCTATGGCTACACCTTC.